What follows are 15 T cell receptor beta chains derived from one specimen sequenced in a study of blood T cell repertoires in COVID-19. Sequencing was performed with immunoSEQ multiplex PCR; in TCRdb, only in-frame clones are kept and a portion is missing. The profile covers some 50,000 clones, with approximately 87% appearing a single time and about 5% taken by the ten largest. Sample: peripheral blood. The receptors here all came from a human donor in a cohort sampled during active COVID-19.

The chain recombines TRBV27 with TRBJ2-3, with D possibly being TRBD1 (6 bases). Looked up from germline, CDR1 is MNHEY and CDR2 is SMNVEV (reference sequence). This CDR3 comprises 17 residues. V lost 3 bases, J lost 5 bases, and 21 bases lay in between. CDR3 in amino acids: CASSFFGGRGGEDTQYF. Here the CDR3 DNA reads TGTGCCAGCAGTTTTTTTGGGGGCCGGGGTGGGGAAGATACGCAGTATTTT.

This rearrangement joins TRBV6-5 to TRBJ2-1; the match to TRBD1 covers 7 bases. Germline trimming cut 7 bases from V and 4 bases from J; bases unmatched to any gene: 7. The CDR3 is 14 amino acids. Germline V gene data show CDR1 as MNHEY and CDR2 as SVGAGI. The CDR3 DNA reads TGTGCCAGCAAAGAACAGGGGACATACAATGAGCAGTTCTTC. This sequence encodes CASKEQGTYNEQFF.

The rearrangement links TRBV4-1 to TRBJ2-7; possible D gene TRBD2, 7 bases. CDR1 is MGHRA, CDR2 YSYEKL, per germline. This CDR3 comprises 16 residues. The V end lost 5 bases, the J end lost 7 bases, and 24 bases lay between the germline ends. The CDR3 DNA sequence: TGCGCCAGCAGCACAGGGTTGGGGCTAGCGGTAGGAGAGCAGTACTTC. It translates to CASSTGLGLAVGEQYF.

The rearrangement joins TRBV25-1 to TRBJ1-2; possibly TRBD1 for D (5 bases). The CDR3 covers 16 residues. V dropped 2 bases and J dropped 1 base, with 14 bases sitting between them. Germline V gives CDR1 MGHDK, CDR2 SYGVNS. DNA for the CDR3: TGTGCCAGCAGTGAAGGAGCAAGGGGTGATAACTATGGCTACACCTTC. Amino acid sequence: CASSEGARGDNYGYTF.

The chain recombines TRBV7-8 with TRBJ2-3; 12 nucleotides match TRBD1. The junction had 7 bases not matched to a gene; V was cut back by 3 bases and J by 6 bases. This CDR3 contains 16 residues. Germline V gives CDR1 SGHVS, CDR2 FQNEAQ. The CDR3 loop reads CASSFFGTGGFDTQYF. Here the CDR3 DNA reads TGTGCCAGCAGCTTCTTCGGGACAGGGGGCTTCGATACGCAGTATTTT.

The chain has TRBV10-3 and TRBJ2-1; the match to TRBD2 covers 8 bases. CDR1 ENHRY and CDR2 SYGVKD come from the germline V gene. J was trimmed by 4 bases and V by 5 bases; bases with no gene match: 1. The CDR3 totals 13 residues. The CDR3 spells CAISPSGYNEQFF. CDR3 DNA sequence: TGTGCCATCAGTCCTAGCGGGTACAATGAGCAGTTCTTC.

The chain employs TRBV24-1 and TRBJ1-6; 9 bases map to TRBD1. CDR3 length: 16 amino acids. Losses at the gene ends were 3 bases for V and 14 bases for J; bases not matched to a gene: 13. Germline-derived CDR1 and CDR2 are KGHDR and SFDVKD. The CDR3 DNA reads TGTGCCACCAGTGATAAAAGGAGGACAGGGGTTAACGCCCTCCACTTT. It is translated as CATSDKRRTGVNALHF.

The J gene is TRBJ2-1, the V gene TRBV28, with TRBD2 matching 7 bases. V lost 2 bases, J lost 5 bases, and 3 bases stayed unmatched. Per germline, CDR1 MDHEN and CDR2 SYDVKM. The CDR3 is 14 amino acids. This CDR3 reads CASSLERENNEQFF. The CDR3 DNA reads TGTGCCAGCAGTTTAGAGCGGGAAAACAATGAGCAGTTCTTC.

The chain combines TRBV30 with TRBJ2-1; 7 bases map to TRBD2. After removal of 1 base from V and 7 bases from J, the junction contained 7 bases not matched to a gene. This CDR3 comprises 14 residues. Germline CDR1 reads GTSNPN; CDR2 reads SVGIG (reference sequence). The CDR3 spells CAWSGGTTTNEQFF. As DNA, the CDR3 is TGTGCCTGGAGTGGGGGGACTACAACGAATGAGCAGTTCTTC.

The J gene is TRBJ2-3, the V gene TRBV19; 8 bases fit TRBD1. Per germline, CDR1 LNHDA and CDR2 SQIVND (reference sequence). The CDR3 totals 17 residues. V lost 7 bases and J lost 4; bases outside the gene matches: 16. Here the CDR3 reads CASKTRWTGLSADTQYF. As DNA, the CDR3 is TGTGCCAGTAAAACCCGCTGGACAGGGTTGTCGGCAGATACGCAGTATTTT.

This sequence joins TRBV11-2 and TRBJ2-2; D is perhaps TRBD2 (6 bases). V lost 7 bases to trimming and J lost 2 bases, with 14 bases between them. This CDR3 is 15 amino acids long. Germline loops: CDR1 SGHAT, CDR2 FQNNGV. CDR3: CASMHLALNTGELFF. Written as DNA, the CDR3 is TGTGCCAGCATGCACCTAGCGCTCAACACCGGGGAGCTGTTTTTT. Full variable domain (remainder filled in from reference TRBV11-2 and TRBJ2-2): EAGVAQSPRYKIIEKRQSVAFWCNPISGHATLYWYQQILGQGPKLLIQFQNNGVVDDSQLPKDRFSAERLKGVDSTLKIQPAKLEDSAVYLCASMHLALNTGELFFGEGSRLTVL.

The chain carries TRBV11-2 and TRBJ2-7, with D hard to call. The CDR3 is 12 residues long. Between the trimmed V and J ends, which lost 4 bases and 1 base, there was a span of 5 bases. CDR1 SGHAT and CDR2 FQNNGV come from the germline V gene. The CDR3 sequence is CASSSTSYEQYF. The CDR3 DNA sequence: TGTGCCAGCAGCTCGACTTCCTACGAGCAGTACTTC.

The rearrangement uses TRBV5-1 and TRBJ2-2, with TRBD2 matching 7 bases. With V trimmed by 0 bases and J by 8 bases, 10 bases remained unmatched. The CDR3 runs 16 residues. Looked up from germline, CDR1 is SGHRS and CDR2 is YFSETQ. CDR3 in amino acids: CASSLGHRGDGGELFF. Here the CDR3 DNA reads TGCGCCAGCAGCTTGGGCCATCGGGGGGATGGAGGGGAGCTGTTTTTT. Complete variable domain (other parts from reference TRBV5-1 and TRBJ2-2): KAGVTQTPRYLIKTRGQQVTLSCSPISGHRSVSWYQQTPGQGLQFLFEYFSETQRNKGNFPGRFSGRQFSNSRSEMNVSTLELGDSALYLCASSLGHRGDGGELFFGEGSRLTVL.

This CDR3 reads CASSDRESGALKTQYF. The CDR3 coding sequence is TGTGCCAGCTCAGACCGGGAGTCCGGGGCCCTAAAGACCCAGTACTTC. The chain is built from TRBV18 and TRBJ2-5; D possibly corresponds to TRBD2 (6 bases). V was pared by 5 bases and J by 6 bases, with 22 bases between. The CDR3 consists of 16 residues. Germline V CDR1 and CDR2: KGHSH, LQKENI.

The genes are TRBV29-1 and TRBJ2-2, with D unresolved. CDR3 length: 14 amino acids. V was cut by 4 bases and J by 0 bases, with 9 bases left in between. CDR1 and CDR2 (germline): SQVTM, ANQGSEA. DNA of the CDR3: TGCAGCGTTGCCCTTCTTACGAACACCGGGGAGCTGTTTTTT. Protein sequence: CSVALLTNTGELFF.